There are many counts of the clone carrying this TCR beta chain. Antigen: not known. These data belong to a study of tumor and adjacent non-tumor tissue in lung cancer. Three rounds of nested PCR, following a modified ARM-PCR protocol, produced the TCRbeta library. From the multiplex PCR reads, TCRdb called clonotypes with MiXCR, one entry per CDR3 protein. The profile shows some 200,000 distinct CDR3 sequences, 60% to 75% of them singletons. Whole-study findings and limits: Normal lung showed higher cumulative top 100 clone frequency than tumor.

V was clipped by 2 bases and J by 0 bases, with 14 bases between them. The CDR3 is 16 residues long. Germline CDR1 reads SGHKS; CDR2 reads YYEKEE (reference sequence). RNA was extracted from bulk tissue without any cell sorting. Chemotherapy-naive patients with new lung cancer underwent thoracic surgery in China, August–late 2014. J is TRBJ1-1 and V is TRBV5-5; no clear D gene. The TCR originated in a man aged 60-69 years with non-small cell lung cancer. The sample consisted of lung tumor tissue. The CDR3 sequence is CASSFGVSIMNTEAFF. CDR3 sequence (DNA): TGTGCCAGCAGCTTCGGGGTATCGATTATGAACACTGAAGCTTTCTTT. The variable domain in full, with the rest retrieved from reference TRBV5-5 and TRBJ1-1, is DAGVTQSPTHLIKTRGQQVTLRCSPISGHKSVSWYQQVLGQGPQFIFQYYEKEERGRGNFPDRFSARQFPNYSSELNVNALLLGDSALYLCASSFGVSIMNTEAFFGQGTRLTVV.